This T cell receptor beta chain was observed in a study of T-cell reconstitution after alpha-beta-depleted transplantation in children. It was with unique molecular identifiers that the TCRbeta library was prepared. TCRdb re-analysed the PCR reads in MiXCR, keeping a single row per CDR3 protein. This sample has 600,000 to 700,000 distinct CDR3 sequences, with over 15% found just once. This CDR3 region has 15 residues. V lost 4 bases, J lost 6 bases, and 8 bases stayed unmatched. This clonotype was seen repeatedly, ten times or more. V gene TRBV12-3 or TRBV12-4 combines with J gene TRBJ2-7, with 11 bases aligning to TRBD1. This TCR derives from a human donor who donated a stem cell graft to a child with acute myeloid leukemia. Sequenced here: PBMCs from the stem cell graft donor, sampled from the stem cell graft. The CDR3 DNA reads TGTGCCAGCAGTTCCCGCGGGACAGGGGGTTCCGAGCAGTACTTC. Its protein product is CASSSRGTGGSEQYF.